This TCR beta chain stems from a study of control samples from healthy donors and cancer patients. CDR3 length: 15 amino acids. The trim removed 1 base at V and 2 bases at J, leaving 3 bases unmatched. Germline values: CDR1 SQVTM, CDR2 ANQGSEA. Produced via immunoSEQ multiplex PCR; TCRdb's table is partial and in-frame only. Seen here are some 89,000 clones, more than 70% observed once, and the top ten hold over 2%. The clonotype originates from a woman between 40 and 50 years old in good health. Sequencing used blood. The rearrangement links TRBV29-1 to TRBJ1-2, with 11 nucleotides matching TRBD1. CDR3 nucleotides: TGCAGCGTTGAAGCCCGGGACAGGGGGAACTATGGCTACACCTTC. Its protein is CSVEARDRGNYGYTF.